Listed here are 12 T cell receptor beta chains from one sample, sequenced in a study of T cell responses to AZD1222 COVID-19 vaccine. Sequencing used immunoSEQ multiplex PCR; TCRdb keeps in-frame clones, though not all of them. The sample holds 95,000 to 100,000 clones, approximately 89% seen once. Sequencing was performed on peripheral blood, taken 28 days after the second AZD1222 dose. Source of these receptors: an adult who received the AZD1222 COVID-19 vaccine.

The rearrangement uses TRBV19 and TRBJ1-6, with unresolved D. The CDR3 is made up of 15 amino acids. Germline CDR1 is LNHDA and CDR2 is SQIVND (reference sequence). V lost 7 bases and J lost 8, with 18 bases in between. CDR3 sequence reads: CASTLEPFGDSPLHF. The DNA for the CDR3 is TGTGCCAGTACGTTGGAGCCCTTTGGCGATTCACCCCTCCACTTT.

The gene calls are TRBV2 and TRBJ2-7; TRBD2 matches at 9 bases. The V gene's germline CDR1 is SNHLY and CDR2 FYNNEI. The CDR3 contains 17 residues. Trimming took 0 bases from V and 5 from J; bases not matched to a gene: 11. The CDR3 bases are TGTGCCAGCAGTGAAGCGTCGAAGGGACTAGCAGTGCACGAGCAGTACTTC. As protein: CASSEASKGLAVHEQYF.

This chain joins TRBV27 and TRBJ2-1; D gene uncertain. V was clipped by 8 bases and J by 7 bases, with 6 bases between them. Germline CDR1 is MNHEY and CDR2 is SMNVEV (reference sequence). CDR3 length: 10 amino acids. The CDR3 is CASGRNEQFF. The CDR3 coding sequence is TGTGCCAGCGGGCGGAATGAGCAGTTCTTC.

V gene TRBV30 combines with J gene TRBJ1-2, with 7 bases aligning to TRBD1. V lost 2 bases to trimming and J lost 8 bases; unmatched junction nucleotides: 8. The V gene's germline CDR1 is GTSNPN and CDR2 SVGIG (reference sequence). This CDR3 spans 13 amino acids. CDR3 sequence (DNA): TGTGCCTGGAGTCTAAGCGACAGGGACGGCTACACCTTC. It is translated as CAWSLSDRDGYTF.

This clone has only a few counts. J is TRBJ2-1 and V is TRBV7-2; 9 bases line up with TRBD2. This CDR3 is 15 amino acids long. Trimming cost V 5 bases and J 9 bases; bases outside gene matches: 11. Looked up from germline, CDR1 is SGHTA and CDR2 is FQGNSA. Written as DNA, the CDR3 is TGTGCCAGCAGCCACCCGGGACTAGCCTCGACTGAGCAGTTCTTC. Its translation is CASSHPGLASTEQFF.

This clone was recorded a few times. V is TRBV6-5 and J is TRBJ1-1; D is uncertain. V was cut by 0 bases and J by 3 bases, with 8 bases left in between. CDR3 length: 14 amino acids. Per germline, CDR1 MNHEY and CDR2 SVGAGI. The DNA of the CDR3 is TGTGCCAGCAGTTACTCCGGACGGTACACTGAAGCTTTCTTT. This translates into CASSYSGRYTEAFF.

J is TRBJ2-1 and V is TRBV24-1; D gene ambiguous. CDR3 size: 13 residues. The germline V and J ends were trimmed by 0 bases and 10 bases, with 9 bases remaining between them. Germline lookup yields CDR1 KGHDR and CDR2 SFDVKD. The CDR3 nucleotides read TGTGCCACCAGTGATTTGAAGTCCATCGAGCAGTTCTTC. Residues: CATSDLKSIEQFF.

This clone showed up just once. CDR3 sequence (DNA): TGTGCCAGCAGTCGGACAGTAGTGACTGAAGCTTTCTTT. Amino acid sequence: CASSRTVVTEAFF. The chain joins TRBV6-5 to TRBJ1-1; tentative D call: TRBD1 (6 bases). The CDR3 extends over 13 amino acids. The V gene lost 5 bases and the J gene lost 5 bases, with 12 bases spanning the gap. CDR1 is MNHEY and CDR2 is SVGAGI in the germline V gene.

The gene calls are TRBV4-1 and TRBJ1-4; 8 positions agree with TRBD1. The CDR3 length is 15 residues. Germline lookup yields CDR1 MGHRA and CDR2 YSYEKL. After removal of 3 bases from V and 5 bases from J, the junction contained 5 bases not matched to a gene. The chain's CDR3 is CASSQTGVMNEKLFF. In DNA form, the CDR3 reads TGCGCCAGCAGCCAGACAGGGGTCATGAATGAAAAACTGTTTTTT.

V gene TRBV11-3 combines with J gene TRBJ2-2; D is possibly TRBD1 or TRBD2 (5 bases each). There are 15 residues in the CDR3. The V gene lost 1 base and the J gene lost 7 bases, with 13 bases spanning the gap. In germline, CDR1 is SGHNT, CDR2 YENEEA. CDR3 residues: CASSLVGGDDGELFF. The CDR3 DNA reads TGTGCCAGCAGCTTAGTTGGGGGAGACGACGGGGAGCTGTTTTTT. The full variable domain, its missing parts supplied by reference TRBV11-3 and TRBJ2-2, is EAGVVQSPRYKIIEKKQPVAFWCNPISGHNTLYWYLQNLGQGPELLIRYENEEAVDDSQLPKDRFSAERLKGVDSTLKIQPAELGDSAVYLCASSLVGGDDGELFFGEGSRLTVL.

The CDR3 bases are TGTGCCAGTGCCTCTTTTGCAGGAGTGAACACTGAAGCTTTCTTT. Protein product: CASASFAGVNTEAFF. The chain recombines TRBV19 with TRBJ1-1; D is unclear. V was shortened by 8 bases and J by 0 bases, with 16 bases between the two germline ends. This CDR3 comprises 15 residues. CDR1 is LNHDA and CDR2 is SQIVND in the germline V gene (reference sequence).

The rearrangement links TRBV19 to TRBJ2-1, with 9 nucleotides matching TRBD2. V lost 3 bases to trimming and J lost 10 bases; unmatched junction nucleotides: 13. Per germline, CDR1 LNHDA and CDR2 SQIVND (reference sequence). This CDR3 has 16 residues. Here the CDR3 DNA reads TGTGCCAGTAGTATTAGAGGCGGGAGGGCCGGAAACGAGCAGTTCTTC. It codes for CASSIRGGRAGNEQFF.